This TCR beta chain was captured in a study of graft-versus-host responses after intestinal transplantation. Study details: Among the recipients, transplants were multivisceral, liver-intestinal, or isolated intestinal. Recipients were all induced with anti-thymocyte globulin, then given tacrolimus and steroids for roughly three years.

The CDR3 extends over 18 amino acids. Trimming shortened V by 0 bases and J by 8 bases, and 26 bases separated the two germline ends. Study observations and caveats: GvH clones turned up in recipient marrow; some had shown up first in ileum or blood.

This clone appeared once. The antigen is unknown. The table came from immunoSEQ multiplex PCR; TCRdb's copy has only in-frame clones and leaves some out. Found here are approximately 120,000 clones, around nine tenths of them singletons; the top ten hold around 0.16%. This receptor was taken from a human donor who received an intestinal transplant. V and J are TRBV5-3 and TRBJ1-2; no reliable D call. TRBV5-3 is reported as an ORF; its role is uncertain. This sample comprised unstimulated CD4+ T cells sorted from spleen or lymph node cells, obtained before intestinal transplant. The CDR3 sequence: CARSLAVVYRARIWGYTF. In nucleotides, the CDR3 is TGTGCCAGAAGCTTGGCCGTGGTTTATCGGGCCCGCATATGGGGCTACACCTTC.